These 14 T cell receptor beta chains originate from one sample sequenced in a study of Tregs in tolerant kidney transplant recipients. Libraries were prepared by immunoSEQ multiplex PCR; TCRdb keeps only in-frame clonotypes and omits some of them. The sample records over 70,000 clones, 90% to 95% being singletons. The nonmyeloablative bone marrow transplants came from related graft donors, with transient mixed chimerism. This material consisted of CD4+ T cells from blood (PBMCs), taken 24 months after the transplant. These receptors all stem from a human patient who received a combined kidney and bone marrow transplant. Some T cells could come from the graft donor.

V gene TRBV5-1 combines with J gene TRBJ1-1; 9 bases fit TRBD1. The trim removed 4 bases at V and 1 base at J, leaving 2 bases unmatched. CDR3 size: 14 residues. From germline, CDR1 is SGHRS and CDR2 YFSETQ. This CDR3 reads CASSLQGANTEAFF. The CDR3 DNA reads as TGCGCCAGCAGCCTACAGGGGGCGAACACTGAAGCTTTCTTT. The full variable domain, rest sourced from reference TRBV5-1 and TRBJ1-1, is KAGVTQTPRYLIKTRGQQVTLSCSPISGHRSVSWYQQTPGQGLQFLFEYFSETQRNKGNFPGRFSGRQFSNSRSEMNVSTLELGDSALYLCASSLQGANTEAFFGQGTRLTVV.

The genes are TRBV28 and TRBJ1-1, with D tentatively TRBD1 (5 bases). CDR3 size: 13 residues. Germline-derived CDR1 and CDR2 are MDHEN and SYDVKM. The ends were cut back, 3 bases at V and 3 bases at J, with 8 bases in the middle. CDR3 in amino acids: CASSFRAYTEAFF. CDR3 sequence (DNA): TGTGCCAGCAGTTTCAGGGCGTACACTGAAGCTTTCTTT.

DNA of the CDR3: TGCGCCAGCAGCTTGGATCTAGCGGGGCTCCAAGAGACCCAGTACTTC. Amino acid sequence: CASSLDLAGLQETQYF. The rearrangement uses TRBV5-1 and TRBJ2-5; 9 bases fit TRBD2. The trim removed 0 bases at V and 1 base at J, leaving 4 bases unmatched. The germline V gene encodes CDR1 SGHRS and CDR2 YFSETQ. The CDR3 loop spans 16 amino acids.

As DNA, the CDR3 is TGCGCCAGCAGCACCGCGACAGGGTTCAGCACAGATACGCAGTATTTT. It codes for CASSTATGFSTDTQYF. The chain joins TRBV5-1 to TRBJ2-3; 7 bases agree with TRBD1. Germline CDR1 is SGHRS and CDR2 is YFSETQ. The length of the CDR3 is 16 residues. The V segment lost 4 bases and the J segment 0 bases; nucleotides outside the gene matches: 8.

This chain uses TRBV6-1 with TRBJ2-7; TRBD1 agrees at 7 bases. CDR1 and CDR2 from the germline V gene are MNHNS and SASEGT. This CDR3 spans 15 amino acids. With 2 bases clipped from V and 4 bases from J, the junction kept 8 bases outside the gene matches. Written as DNA, the CDR3 is TGTGCCAGCAGTGAATTATCGGGACAGAGTTACGAGCAGTACTTC. Translated: CASSELSGQSYEQYF.

This chain connects TRBV27 to TRBJ1-5; 8 bases agree with TRBD1. The germline gives CDR1 MNHEY, CDR2 SMNVEV (reference sequence). V lost 7 bases to trimming and J lost 4 bases; unmatched junction nucleotides: 3. This CDR3 region has 13 residues. The CDR3 nucleotides are TGTGCCAGCACCGGGACAGGTAATCAGCCCCAGCATTTT. Amino acid sequence: CASTGTGNQPQHF.

The chain is built from TRBV5-4 and TRBJ2-1, with D perhaps matching TRBD2 (6 bases). Per germline, CDR1 SGHNT and CDR2 YYREEE (reference sequence). The V end was cut by 1 base, the J end by 4 bases, with 15 bases between. This CDR3 comprises 16 residues. The CDR3 nucleotides read TGTGCCAGCAGCTTGTCGAGGAGGGCTTCATACAATGAGCAGTTCTTC. Its protein is CASSLSRRASYNEQFF.

The chain employs TRBV9 and TRBJ2-1, with a tentative D call TRBD1 (6 bases). V was trimmed by 0 bases and J by 4 bases, leaving 14 bases between them. CDR3 size: 16 residues. Germline lookup yields CDR1 SGDLS and CDR2 YYNGEE. CDR3 in DNA: TGTGCCAGCAGCGTAGCAAAACAGGGCCGTTACAATGAGCAGTTCTTC. It yields the protein CASSVAKQGRYNEQFF.

The chain carries TRBV28 and TRBJ1-5, with TRBD1 identical over 7 bases. Unmatched junction bases numbered 3, after V lost 2 bases and J lost 5 bases. Per the germline V gene, CDR1 is MDHEN and CDR2 is SYDVKM. This CDR3 contains 14 residues. CDR3 DNA sequence: TGTGCCAGCAGTTTAGGGGACAGATATCAGCCCCAGCATTTT. Protein product: CASSLGDRYQPQHF.

V usage is TRBV9 and J usage is TRBJ2-3; weak D call: TRBD1 (6 bases). Germline values: CDR1 SGDLS, CDR2 YYNGEE. The length of the CDR3 is 15 residues. V gave up 0 bases and J gave up 4 bases, with 12 bases separating them. The CDR3 sequence: CASSVGTGGADTQYF. The DNA for the CDR3 is TGTGCCAGCAGCGTAGGAACTGGGGGCGCAGATACGCAGTATTTT.

The chain carries TRBV7-7 and TRBJ2-3; D call uncertain. Trimming removed 5 bases at V and 5 bases at J, with 14 bases between. CDR1 SSHAT and CDR2 FNYEAQ come from the germline V gene (reference sequence). The length of the CDR3 is 14 residues. The CDR3 reads CASSPLTVIDTQYF. CDR3 nucleotide sequence: TGTGCCAGCAGCCCATTAACTGTAATAGATACGCAGTATTTT.

The CDR3 DNA follows: TGTGCCAGCAGTTACAGAGGGTCTGCTGGGGCCAACGTCCTGACTTTC. Its translation is CASSYRGSAGANVLTF. The V gene is TRBV6-6, the J gene TRBJ2-6, with D possibly being TRBD2 (5 bases). This CDR3 comprises 16 residues. The V gene lost 2 bases and the J gene lost 2 bases, with 10 bases spanning the gap. Germline assignment: CDR1 MNHNY and CDR2 SVGAGI (reference sequence).

The chain couples TRBV27 to TRBJ2-1; D is perhaps TRBD2 (5 bases). Per germline, CDR1 MNHEY and CDR2 SMNVEV (reference sequence). Trimming removed 4 bases at V and 5 bases at J, with 15 bases between. The length of the CDR3 is 15 residues. The CDR3 reads CASSSGGRRDNEQFF. The CDR3 region has the DNA TGTGCCAGCAGTTCAGGTGGGAGAAGGGACAATGAGCAGTTCTTC.

This chain uses TRBV6-1 with TRBJ2-7; TRBD1 agrees at 7 bases. CDR1 is MNHNS and CDR2 is SASEGT in the germline V gene. The CDR3 runs to 14 residues. V was pared by 7 bases and J by 3 bases, with 9 bases of the junction left unmatched. CDR3: CASTQGRSNYEQYF. The CDR3 region has the DNA TGTGCCAGCACACAGGGGAGATCGAACTACGAGCAGTACTTC.